This TCR beta chain derives from a study of graft-versus-host responses after intestinal transplantation. Study summary: The transplants performed in recipients were multivisceral, liver-intestinal, or isolated intestinal. The whole recipient group had anti-thymocyte globulin induction followed by tacrolimus and steroids for two to three years.

Germline V gene data show CDR1 as MGHRA and CDR2 as YSYEKL. V gave up 1 base and J gave up 5 bases; unmatched junction bases: 8. This CDR3 spans 16 amino acids. Findings and limits, study-wide: Among recipient marrow samples, GvH clones were found; some appeared first in ileum or blood. Individuals carrying graft-donor T cell macrochimerism showed high graft-versus-host to host-versus-graft clonal ratios in allografts.

Assay used: immunoSEQ multiplex PCR; TCRdb lists only in-frame clones, some missing. The sample lists about 88,000 clones; 91% were seen once. Comments on this clone: Its antigen is unknown.

This rearrangement joins TRBV4-1 to TRBJ2-5, with TRBD2 identical over 9 bases. This specimen consisted of unstimulated CD4+ T cells sorted from spleen or lymph node cells, obtained before transplant. The sequence was obtained from a human donor who was the organ donor for an intestinal transplant. In DNA, the CDR3 is TGCGCCAGCAGCCAAGGAGGCGGGGGGGCCTGGGAGACCCAGTACTTC. Its translation is CASSQGGGGAWETQYF.